The clone carrying this TCR beta chain was found a few times. This sample stems from a study of blood T cell repertoires in COVID-19. Study background: Italy, Spain and the United States were the sources of the convalescent and acute COVID-19 samples.

Per the germline V gene, CDR1 is MDHEN and CDR2 is SYDVKM. This CDR3 spans 16 amino acids. The ends were cut back, 3 bases at V and 2 bases at J, with 14 bases in the middle. Original handling: Quantification of nucleated cells was approximated via reference gene primer amplification. Profiled with immunoSEQ multiplex PCR; TCRdb holds only in-frame clones, not every one. That table is the source of V, J and clone size, and D and trimming were worked out from the DNA. Altogether about 140,000 clones are present, about 80% being singletons, with the ten largest covering approximately 3.9%. The TCR originated in a woman in her fifties or sixties with acute or convalescent COVID-19. The rearrangement links TRBV28 to TRBJ2-1; D is possibly TRBD1 (7 bases). Sequences were obtained from peripheral blood. The CDR3 DNA sequence: TGTGCCAGCAGTTTTTTTGGAGGGGGCGCCTACAATGAGCAGTTCTTC. It encodes CASSFFGGGAYNEQFF.